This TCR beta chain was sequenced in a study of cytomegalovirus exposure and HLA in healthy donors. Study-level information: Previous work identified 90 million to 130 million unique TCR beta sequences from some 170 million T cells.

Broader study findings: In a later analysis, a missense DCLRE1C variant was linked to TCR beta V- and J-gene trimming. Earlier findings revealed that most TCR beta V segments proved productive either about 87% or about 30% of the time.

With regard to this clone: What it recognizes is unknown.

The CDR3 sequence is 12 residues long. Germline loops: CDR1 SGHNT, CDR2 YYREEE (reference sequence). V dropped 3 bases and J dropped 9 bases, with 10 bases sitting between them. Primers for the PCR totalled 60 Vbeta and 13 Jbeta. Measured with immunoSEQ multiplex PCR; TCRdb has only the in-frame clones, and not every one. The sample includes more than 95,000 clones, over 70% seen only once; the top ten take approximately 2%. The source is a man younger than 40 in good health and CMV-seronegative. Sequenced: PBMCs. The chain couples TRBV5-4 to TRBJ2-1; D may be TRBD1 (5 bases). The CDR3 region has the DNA TGTGCCAGCAGCTACCAGGGTCTTGAGCAGTTCTTC. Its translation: CASSYQGLEQFF.